This entry lists 29 T cell receptor beta chains sequenced from one sample in a study of cytomegalovirus exposure and HLA in healthy donors. This PCR relied on a set of 60 Vbeta primers and 13 Jbeta primers. Using immunoSEQ multiplex PCR, the repertoire was profiled, and TCRdb retains in-frame clones only, with some absent. The table lists about 130,000 clones, about two thirds of them singletons. Source material: PBMCs. Every receptor here comes from a woman in her fifties or sixties in good health and CMV-seropositive.

There are a few counts of this clone. This chain connects TRBV6-1 to TRBJ2-1; 12 bases align to TRBD2. This CDR3 is built from 13 residues. Germline V gene sequence: CDR1 MNHNS, CDR2 SASEGT. J gave up 13 bases and V 8 bases, and 9 bases lay outside the gene matches. CDR3 sequence reads: CASFKGLAGLQFF. The CDR3 bases are TGTGCCAGCTTCAAGGGACTAGCGGGTTTACAGTTCTTC.

The genes are TRBV10-3 and TRBJ1-5; 11 positions agree with TRBD1. Germline V gives CDR1 ENHRY, CDR2 SYGVKD. V shed 5 bases and J 6 bases; nucleotides not matched to a gene: 9. The CDR3 totals 16 residues. CDR3 coding DNA: TGTGCCATCAGTAGTTCGGACAGGGGGCTTGGTCAGCCCCAGCATTTT. Protein sequence: CAISSSDRGLGQPQHF.

V gene TRBV5-1 combines with J gene TRBJ1-2; the match to TRBD1 covers 9 bases. The CDR3 has 16 amino acids. CDR1 is SGHRS and CDR2 is YFSETQ in the germline V gene. The junction had 12 bases not matched to a gene; V was cut back by 3 bases and J by 6 bases. CDR3 protein: CASSWGQGGGGDGYTF. CDR3 DNA: TGCGCCAGCAGCTGGGGACAGGGAGGAGGGGGTGATGGCTACACCTTC.

The genes are TRBV28 and TRBJ2-3; TRBD2 might be the D (6 bases). The CDR3 extends over 17 amino acids. V lost 3 bases to trimming and J lost 4 bases, with 20 bases between them. Germline loops: CDR1 MDHEN, CDR2 SYDVKM. The CDR3 protein is CASSLLGGRLNPDTQYF. The DNA of the CDR3 is TGTGCCAGCAGTTTGTTAGGAGGGAGGTTGAATCCAGATACGCAGTATTTT.

The chain couples TRBV30 to TRBJ1-4, with 7 bases that match TRBD1. V lost 7 bases and J lost 7; bases outside the gene matches: 18. The CDR3 consists of 16 residues. Germline values: CDR1 GTSNPN, CDR2 SVGIG (reference sequence). The CDR3 DNA reads TGTGCCTTCGGGACAGAGAGAACAAGATATGCTGAAAAACTGTTTTTT. This encodes CAFGTERTRYAEKLFF.

V and J are TRBV25-1 and TRBJ1-1, with D possibly TRBD1 on 6 matching bases. Germline values: CDR1 MGHDK, CDR2 SYGVNS. Trimming removed 2 bases at V and 6 bases at J, with 19 bases between. This CDR3 contains 16 residues. CDR3: CASSEATAGAVAEAFF. The CDR3 DNA reads as TGTGCCAGCAGTGAAGCAACTGCAGGGGCGGTCGCTGAAGCTTTCTTT.

This clone was seen a few times. The chain carries TRBV19 and TRBJ2-7; D possibly corresponds to TRBD1 (6 bases). The germline V gene encodes CDR1 LNHDA and CDR2 SQIVND (reference sequence). V gave up 4 bases and J gave up 3 bases, with 10 bases separating them. The CDR3 loop spans 13 amino acids. The CDR3 region is CASSNREGYEQYF. For the CDR3, the DNA is TGTGCCAGTAGTAACAGGGAAGGCTACGAGCAGTACTTC.

With regard to this clone: This specimen includes other DNA sequences encoding the same CDR3. V gene TRBV2 combines with J gene TRBJ2-1; 9 positions match TRBD2. This CDR3 is built from 16 residues. V was clipped by 3 bases and J by 4 bases; unmatched bases: 7. Germline V lookup: CDR1 SNHLY, CDR2 FYNNEI. The CDR3 bases are TGTGCCAGCAGTGAGGTACGACTAGCGGTTTACAATGAGCAGTTCTTC. Protein product: CASSEVRLAVYNEQFF.

The genes are TRBV5-4 and TRBJ1-1, with D maybe TRBD1 (6 bases). V dropped 4 bases and J dropped 1 base, with 17 bases sitting between them. From germline, CDR1 is SGHNT and CDR2 YYREEE (reference sequence). The CDR3 runs to 16 residues. Written as DNA, the CDR3 is TGTGCCAGCAGCGGGGGCAGGGCGCAGGGGAACACTGAAGCTTTCTTT. Translating gives CASSGGRAQGNTEAFF.

The chain combines TRBV6-1 with TRBJ2-5, with 7 bases that match TRBD1. The ends lost 4 bases at V and 5 bases at J; junction bases unmatched: 4. Germline assignment: CDR1 MNHNS and CDR2 SASEGT. The CDR3 is made up of 13 amino acids. The CDR3 protein is CASSVDRVETQYF. CDR3 nucleotides: TGTGCCAGCAGTGTCGACAGGGTGGAGACCCAGTACTTC.

This clone was picked up a small number of times. The V call is TRBV9, the J call TRBJ1-2, with TRBD1 as a possible D gene (5 bases). Germline V gene lookup returns CDR1 SGDLS and CDR2 YYNGEE. Trimming shortened V by 0 bases and J by 2 bases, and 8 bases separated the two germline ends. The length of the CDR3 is 14 residues. CDR3 DNA: TGTGCCAGCAGCGTAGATGGGGGGAACTATGGCTACACCTTC. It yields the protein CASSVDGGNYGYTF.

The chain joins TRBV28 to TRBJ1-2; D gene uncertain. V was shortened by 8 bases and J by 5 bases, with 21 bases between the two germline ends. Germline V CDR1 and CDR2: MDHEN, SYDVKM. CDR3 length: 15 residues. In nucleotides, the CDR3 is TGTGCCAGCTCCCTACCGGGCCTTGGGAGATATGGCTACACCTTC. This translates into CASSLPGLGRYGYTF.

The chain recombines TRBV5-1 with TRBJ1-2, with D possibly TRBD1 on 6 matching bases. Trimming pared 1 base from V and 0 bases from J, leaving 13 bases between. The CDR3 spans 16 residues. CDR1 SGHRS and CDR2 YFSETQ come from the germline V gene. This CDR3 reads CASSLSQGSTNYGYTF. CDR3 in DNA: TGCGCCAGCAGCTTGTCCCAGGGGTCAACTAACTATGGCTACACCTTC.

In nucleotides, the CDR3 is TGTGCCAGCAGCCATCCGGGGGCCTACGAGCAGTACTTC. As protein: CASSHPGAYEQYF. This chain uses TRBV5-5 with TRBJ2-7, with D maybe TRBD2 (6 bases). V was clipped by 4 bases and J by 2 bases, with 10 bases between them. Germline loops: CDR1 SGHKS, CDR2 YYEKEE (reference sequence). This CDR3 contains 13 residues.

This chain links TRBV2 with TRBJ2-1; 9 positions agree with TRBD2. The CDR3 extends over 15 amino acids. V was pared by 3 bases and J by 3 bases, with 3 bases of the junction left unmatched. From germline, CDR1 is SNHLY and CDR2 FYNNEI. The CDR3 nucleotides read TGTGCCAGCAGTGAGGGTAGCGGGAGCTACAATGAGCAGTTCTTC. It encodes CASSEGSGSYNEQFF. Supplemented by reference TRBV2 and TRBJ2-1, the full variable domain reads EPEVTQTPSHQVTQMGQEVILRCVPISNHLYFYWYRQILGQKVEFLVSFYNNEISEKSEIFDDQFSVERPDGSNFTLKIRSTKLEDSAMYFCASSEGSGSYNEQFFGPGTRLTVL.

This clone has a handful of counts. The chain links TRBV5-4 to TRBJ1-2; maybe TRBD1 (6 bases). CDR1 is SGHNT, CDR2 YYREEE, per germline (reference sequence). Trimming took 6 bases from V and 4 from J, leaving 16 bases between them. This CDR3 has 14 residues. The CDR3 DNA follows: TGTGCCAGCAACGAACAGGGTCCTACCTATGGCTACACCTTC. It encodes CASNEQGPTYGYTF.

The V and J genes are TRBV4-1 and TRBJ1-5; 10 bases align to TRBD1. The CDR3 is made up of 15 amino acids. Germline V gene lookup returns CDR1 MGHRA and CDR2 YSYEKL. After removal of 3 bases from V and 2 bases from J, the junction contained 1 base not matched to a gene. The CDR3 DNA reads as TGCGCCAGCAGCCACGGACAGGGGGGCAATCAGCCCCAGCATTTT. Translating gives CASSHGQGGNQPQHF.

This chain uses TRBV5-1 with TRBJ2-1; D is unclear. CDR3 length equals 15 residues. The germline V gene encodes CDR1 SGHRS and CDR2 YFSETQ. With 0 bases removed from V and 0 bases from J, the gap between germline ends came to 7 bases. The CDR3 spells CASSLGGLSYNEQFF. DNA of the CDR3: TGCGCCAGCAGCTTGGGCGGCCTCTCCTACAATGAGCAGTTCTTC. The full variable domain, its missing parts supplied by reference TRBV5-1 and TRBJ2-1, is KAGVTQTPRYLIKTRGQQVTLSCSPISGHRSVSWYQQTPGQGLQFLFEYFSETQRNKGNFPGRFSGRQFSNSRSEMNVSTLELGDSALYLCASSLGGLSYNEQFFGPGTRLTVL.

This chain connects TRBV5-1 to TRBJ2-4; 11 positions match TRBD2. Germline trimming cut 3 bases from V and 8 bases from J; bases unmatched to any gene: 4. This CDR3 has 14 residues. The V gene's germline CDR1 is SGHRS and CDR2 YFSETQ. The CDR3 nucleotides read TGCGCCAGCAGCTCCGGGACTAGCGGCTACATTCAGTACTTC. Its protein is CASSSGTSGYIQYF.

The chain joins TRBV19 to TRBJ1-1; D may be TRBD1 (5 bases). The CDR3 spans 15 residues. V lost 5 bases, J lost 1 base, and 14 bases lay in between. Germline CDR1 reads LNHDA; CDR2 reads SQIVND (reference sequence). The CDR3 DNA sequence: TGTGCCAGTAGTCCTGAAGGGGCAGAGAACACTGAAGCTTTCTTT. This gives the protein CASSPEGAENTEAFF.

V usage is TRBV28 and J usage is TRBJ2-7; 8 nucleotides align to TRBD1. The CDR3 spans 14 residues. The germline gives CDR1 MDHEN, CDR2 SYDVKM. With V trimmed by 5 bases and J by 3 bases, 6 bases remained unmatched. The CDR3 reads CASSRQGAGYEQYF. The DNA for the CDR3 is TGTGCCAGCAGTCGGCAGGGGGCTGGCTACGAGCAGTACTTC.

V usage is TRBV6-5 and J usage is TRBJ2-7; TRBD1 might be the D (6 bases). The CDR3 loop spans 13 amino acids. Germline V gives CDR1 MNHEY, CDR2 SVGAGI. The V end was cut by 6 bases, the J end by 5 bases, with 14 bases between. The CDR3 loop is CASSLRGTDEQYF. CDR3 DNA sequence: TGTGCCAGCAGCCTCAGGGGAACCGACGAGCAGTACTTC.

The J gene is TRBJ1-6, the V gene TRBV28; 8 nucleotides match TRBD1. Germline V gene sequence: CDR1 MDHEN, CDR2 SYDVKM. The CDR3 contains 16 residues. V lost 7 bases, J lost 10 bases, and 15 bases stayed unmatched. The CDR3: CASIGEVSDRDSPLHF. The CDR3, as DNA: TGTGCCAGCATCGGAGAGGTATCGGACAGGGACTCACCCCTCCACTTT.

The rearrangement joins TRBV5-1 to TRBJ2-7, with TRBD2 as a possible D gene (6 bases). V lost 0 bases and J 7 bases, leaving 14 bases between the germline ends. This CDR3 contains 14 residues. CDR1 and CDR2 (germline): SGHRS, YFSETQ. The CDR3 reads CASSLALRDVEQYF. In nucleotides, the CDR3 is TGCGCCAGCAGCTTGGCCCTGCGGGACGTAGAGCAGTACTTC.

This sequence joins TRBV5-1 and TRBJ1-6; no reliable D call. Trimming shortened V by 0 bases and J by 14 bases, and 18 bases separated the two germline ends. This CDR3 has 15 residues. The germline CDR1 and CDR2 sequences are SGHRS and YFSETQ. The CDR3 here is CASSLAFEKVGALHF. The CDR3 DNA is TGCGCCAGCAGCTTGGCTTTCGAGAAGGTGGGAGCCCTCCACTTT.

The chain is built from TRBV27 and TRBJ2-7; TRBD2 agrees at 10 bases. V shed 6 bases, J shed 2 bases, and the junction held 7 bases outside the gene matches. Germline V gene lookup returns CDR1 MNHEY and CDR2 SMNVEV (reference sequence). The CDR3 has 15 amino acids. The CDR3 DNA follows: TGTGCCAGCAGGGTTCAAGCGGGAGGGCCCTACGAGCAGTACTTC. This encodes CASRVQAGGPYEQYF.

V and J are TRBV10-3 and TRBJ2-5, with D possibly matching TRBD2 (5 bases). The CDR3 consists of 15 residues. Germline CDR1 reads ENHRY; CDR2 reads SYGVKD. V gave up 4 bases and J gave up 2 bases, with 14 bases separating them. The CDR3 loop is CAISGARGGQETQYF. The CDR3 DNA reads TGTGCCATCAGTGGGGCCCGGGGTGGACAAGAGACCCAGTACTTC.

This chain connects TRBV12-5 to TRBJ1-5; TRBD1 matches at 9 bases. Trimming took 5 bases from V and 1 from J; bases not matched to a gene: 6. This CDR3 has 16 amino acids. Germline V gives CDR1 LGHNT, CDR2 FRNRAP. The CDR3 region is CASGPTGTGSNQPQHF. For the CDR3, the DNA is TGTGCTAGTGGTCCGACCGGGACAGGGAGCAATCAGCCCCAGCATTTT.

The rearrangement uses TRBV28 and TRBJ1-2; a weak D match, TRBD1 (6 bases). With 1 base removed from V and 6 bases from J, the gap between germline ends came to 9 bases. Germline loops: CDR1 MDHEN, CDR2 SYDVKM. The CDR3 is 13 residues long. In DNA, the CDR3 is TGTGCCAGCAGTTTATCAGGGGTGAATGGCTACACCTTC. As protein: CASSLSGVNGYTF.